One and the same sample provided the 2 T cell receptor beta chains below, sequenced in a study of T cell responses to AZD1222 COVID-19 vaccine (dated by TCRdb to the early 2020s). The protocol used for the library was the immunoSEQ multiplex PCR assay. In its TCRdb copy, this immuneACCESS table keeps in-frame sequences only and misses some clones. Where compared with another copy, unresolved V genes explain less than half of these, and the others have no known cause. This sample holds under 60,000 clones; roughly 90% were observed only once. The ten top clones hold about 5.7% of the sample. The meaning of the sample's time point label: about 28 days (+/-7) after the second vaccine dose. The sequenced sample was peripheral blood, obtained 28 days after the second AZD1222 dose. The receptors shown here come from an adult who received the AZD1222 COVID-19 vaccine.

By proportion, this clone is medium-sized. The chain joins TRBV12-3 or TRBV12-4 to TRBJ2-7, with 8 bases matching TRBD1. The length of the CDR3 is 12 residues. V lost 5 bases, J lost 6 bases, and 3 bases stayed unmatched. The CDR3 DNA is TGTGCCAGCAGTCAGGGGACAGGCGAGCAGTACTTC. Protein product: CASSQGTGEQYF.

The chain recombines TRBV6-2 or TRBV6-3 with TRBJ2-3, with TRBD2 identical over 11 bases. This CDR3 contains 19 residues. Germline V CDR1 and CDR2: MNHEY, SVGEGT. Trimming removed 3 bases from V and 0 bases from J; junction bases left unmatched: 11. In DNA, the CDR3 is TGTGCCAGCAGTTATCCTTCCAGGGCTAGCGGGGGGAGCACAGATACGCAGTATTTT. It specifies CASSYPSRASGGSTDTQYF.